This T cell receptor beta chain derives from a study of OX40 agonist ivuxolimab in advanced cancers. From germline, CDR1 is SNHLY and CDR2 FYNNEI. There are 17 residues in the CDR3. Regarding this clone: Its antigen is currently unknown.

Study-wide results and limits: Compared with others, partial responders at 0.1-3.0 mg/kg displayed clonal expansion among the lowest. CD4+ and CD8+ blood T cells expanded clonally by week 6 at 0.1 to 3.0 mg/kg.

Blood sampling took place at baseline, cycle 4 day 1, and cycle 7 day 1. The method was immunoSEQ multiplex PCR; TCRdb's version includes in-frame clones alone and lacks a portion of them. The sample lists roughly 38,000 clones; almost 85% were seen once. This receptor was identified in an adult with an advanced solid tumor such as melanoma, head and neck, liver or kidney cancer. Source: CD4+ or CD8+ T cells sorted from blood, taken in a trial of the OX40 agonist ivuxolimab. The V gene is TRBV2, the J gene TRBJ2-5; 8 nucleotides agree with TRBD1. Near its end, the DNA agrees better with TRBJ2-7, so the J call may be wrong. CDR3 DNA sequence: TGTGCCAGCAGTGATTCGACCACCGGGACAGGAACCTACGAGCAGTACTTC. Translated, it gives CASSDSTTGTGTYEQYF.